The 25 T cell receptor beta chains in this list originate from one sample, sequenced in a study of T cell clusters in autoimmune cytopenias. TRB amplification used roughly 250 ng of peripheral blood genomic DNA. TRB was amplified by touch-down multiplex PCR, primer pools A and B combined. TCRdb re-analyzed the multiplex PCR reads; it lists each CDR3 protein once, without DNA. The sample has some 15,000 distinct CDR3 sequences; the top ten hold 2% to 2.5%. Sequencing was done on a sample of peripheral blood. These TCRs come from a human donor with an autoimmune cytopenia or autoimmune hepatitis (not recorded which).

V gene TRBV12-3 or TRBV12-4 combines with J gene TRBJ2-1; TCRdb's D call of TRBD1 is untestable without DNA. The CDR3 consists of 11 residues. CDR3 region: CASSSGGEQFF.

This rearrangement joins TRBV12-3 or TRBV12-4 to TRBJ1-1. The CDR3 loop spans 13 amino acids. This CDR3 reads CASSLHRNTEAFF.

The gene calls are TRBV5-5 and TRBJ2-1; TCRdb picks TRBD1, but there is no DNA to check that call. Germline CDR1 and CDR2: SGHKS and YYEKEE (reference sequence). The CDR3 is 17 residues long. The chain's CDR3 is CASSLDRGDRVPREQFF.

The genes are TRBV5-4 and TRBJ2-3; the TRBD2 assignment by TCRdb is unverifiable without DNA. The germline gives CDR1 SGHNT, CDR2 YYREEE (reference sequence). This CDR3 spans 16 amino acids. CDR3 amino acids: CASRSGGNTPTDTQYF.

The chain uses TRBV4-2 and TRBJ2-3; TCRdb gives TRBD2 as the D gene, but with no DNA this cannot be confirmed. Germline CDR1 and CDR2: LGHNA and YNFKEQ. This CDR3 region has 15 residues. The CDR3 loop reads CASSPTSGRGDTQYF.

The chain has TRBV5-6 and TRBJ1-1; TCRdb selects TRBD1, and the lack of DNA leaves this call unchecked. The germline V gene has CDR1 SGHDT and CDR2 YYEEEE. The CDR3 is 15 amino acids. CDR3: CASSFPQGTNTEAFF.

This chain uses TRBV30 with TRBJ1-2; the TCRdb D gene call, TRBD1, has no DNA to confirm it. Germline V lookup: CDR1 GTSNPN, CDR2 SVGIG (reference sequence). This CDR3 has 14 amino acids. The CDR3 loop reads CAWDQGGVGYGYTF.

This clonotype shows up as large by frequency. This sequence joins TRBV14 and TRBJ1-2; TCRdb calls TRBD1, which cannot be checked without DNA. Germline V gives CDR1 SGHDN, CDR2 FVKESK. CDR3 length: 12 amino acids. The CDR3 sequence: CASSRDRVGYTF.

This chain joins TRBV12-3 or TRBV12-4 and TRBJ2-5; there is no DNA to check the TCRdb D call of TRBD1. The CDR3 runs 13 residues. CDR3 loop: CASRGEGKEKQDF.

This CDR3 reads CASSSRGTSTDTQYF. The V gene is TRBV12-3 or TRBV12-4, the J gene TRBJ2-3; lacking DNA, the TRBD2 call made by TCRdb goes unchecked. The CDR3 extends over 15 amino acids.

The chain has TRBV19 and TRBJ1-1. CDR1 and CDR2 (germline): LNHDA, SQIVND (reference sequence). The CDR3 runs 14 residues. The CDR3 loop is CASFYQEGFPEAFF.

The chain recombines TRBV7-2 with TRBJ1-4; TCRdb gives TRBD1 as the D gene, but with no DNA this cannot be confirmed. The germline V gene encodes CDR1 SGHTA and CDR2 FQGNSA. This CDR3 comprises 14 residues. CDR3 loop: CASSLTGGDEKLFF.

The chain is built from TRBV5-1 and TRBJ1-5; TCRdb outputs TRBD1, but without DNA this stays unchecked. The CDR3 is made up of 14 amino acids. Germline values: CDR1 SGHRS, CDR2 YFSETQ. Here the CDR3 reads CASSSTGGNQPQHF.

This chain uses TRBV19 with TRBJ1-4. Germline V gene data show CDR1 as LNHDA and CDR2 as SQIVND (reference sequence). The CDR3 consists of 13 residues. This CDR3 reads CASSPAVNEKLFF.

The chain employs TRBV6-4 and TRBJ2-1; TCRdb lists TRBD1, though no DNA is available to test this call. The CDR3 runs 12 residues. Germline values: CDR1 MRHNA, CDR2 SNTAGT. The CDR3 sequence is CASSAGYNEQFF.

The CDR3 sequence is CASSRAGQDGYTF. V is TRBV18 and J is TRBJ1-2; no DNA is available, so the TRBD1 call from TCRdb remains unchecked. The CDR3 runs to 13 residues. Germline assignment: CDR1 KGHSH and CDR2 LQKENI.

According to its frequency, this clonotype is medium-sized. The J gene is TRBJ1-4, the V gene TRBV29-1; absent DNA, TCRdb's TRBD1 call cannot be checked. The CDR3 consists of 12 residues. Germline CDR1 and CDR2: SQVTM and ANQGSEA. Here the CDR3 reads CSVEFGQAKLFF.

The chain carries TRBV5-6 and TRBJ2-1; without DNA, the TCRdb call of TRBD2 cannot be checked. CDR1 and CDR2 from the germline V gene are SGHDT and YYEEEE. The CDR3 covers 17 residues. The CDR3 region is CASSLGASGISYNEQFF. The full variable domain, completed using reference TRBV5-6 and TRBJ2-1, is DAGVTQSPTHLIKTRGQQVTLRCSPKSGHDTVSWYQQALGQGPQFIFQYYEEEERQRGNFPDRFSGHQFPNYSSELNVNALLLGDSALYLCASSLGASGISYNEQFFGPGTRLTVL.

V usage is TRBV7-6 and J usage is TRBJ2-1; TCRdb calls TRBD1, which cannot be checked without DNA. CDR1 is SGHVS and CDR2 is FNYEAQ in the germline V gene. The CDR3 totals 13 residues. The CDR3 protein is CASSLDRLNEQFF.

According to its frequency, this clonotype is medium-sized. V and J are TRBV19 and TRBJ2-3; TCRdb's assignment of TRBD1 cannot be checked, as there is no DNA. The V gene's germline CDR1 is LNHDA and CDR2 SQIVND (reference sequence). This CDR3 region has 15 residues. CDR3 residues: CASSPGQRGTDTQYF.

The CDR3 sequence is CASRGTVSYEQYF. The chain combines TRBV7-9 with TRBJ2-7; TCRdb gives TRBD1 as the D gene, but with no DNA this cannot be confirmed. CDR1 and CDR2 from the germline V gene are SEHNR and FQNEAQ (reference sequence). This CDR3 has 13 amino acids.

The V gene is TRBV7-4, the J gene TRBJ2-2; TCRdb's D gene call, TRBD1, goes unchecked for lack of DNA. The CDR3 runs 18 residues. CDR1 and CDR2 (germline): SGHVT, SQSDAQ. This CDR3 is CASSLPLTGHTNTGELFF. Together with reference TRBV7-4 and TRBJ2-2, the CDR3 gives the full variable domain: GAGVSQSPRYKVAKRGRDVALRCDSISGHVTLYWYRQTLGQGSEVLTYSQSDAQRDKSGRPSGRFSAERPERSVSTLKIQRTEQGDSAVYLCASSLPLTGHTNTGELFFGEGSRLTVL.

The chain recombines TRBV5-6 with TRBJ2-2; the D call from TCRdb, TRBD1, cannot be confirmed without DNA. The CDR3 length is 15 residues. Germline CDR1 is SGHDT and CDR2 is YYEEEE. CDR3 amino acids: CASSRRGPMSGELFF.

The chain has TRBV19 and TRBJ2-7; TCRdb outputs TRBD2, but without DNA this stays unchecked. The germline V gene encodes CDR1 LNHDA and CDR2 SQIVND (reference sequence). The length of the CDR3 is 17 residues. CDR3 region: CASSIDHAASGSYEQYF.

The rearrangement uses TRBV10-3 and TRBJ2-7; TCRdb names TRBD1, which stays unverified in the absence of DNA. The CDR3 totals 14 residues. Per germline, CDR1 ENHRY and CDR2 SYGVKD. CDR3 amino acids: CAISEAGTGAEQYF.